The clone carrying this T cell receptor (beta chain) is termed medium-sized. Per the original data handling: Amplification of reference gene primers was used by the study to estimate nucleated cell counts. Using immunoSEQ multiplex PCR, the repertoire was profiled, and TCRdb retains in-frame clones only, with some absent. V, J and clone size are those of that table, while D and trimming were read from the DNA. The sample lists over 100,000 clones; roughly 82% were seen once. This specimen comes from a study of blood T cell repertoires in COVID-19. The overall study: Acute and convalescent COVID-19 samples came from the United States, Italy and Spain. Nucleic acid was either cDNA or gDNA, and it came from T cells, B-cell-depleted T cells, or PBMCs.

The CDR3 spans 14 residues. The V gene end was trimmed by 4 bases and the J gene end by 7 bases; junction bases not matched to a gene: 7. Germline V lookup: CDR1 GTSNPN, CDR2 SVGIG (reference sequence). This receptor was obtained from a woman older than 75 with active or convalescent COVID-19. This chain connects TRBV30 to TRBJ2-1, with 10 positions matching TRBD2. The sequencing sample was made of peripheral blood. CDR3 DNA: TGTGCCTGGACCGGACTAGCGGTTGCGAATGAGCAGTTCTTC. It yields the protein CAWTGLAVANEQFF.